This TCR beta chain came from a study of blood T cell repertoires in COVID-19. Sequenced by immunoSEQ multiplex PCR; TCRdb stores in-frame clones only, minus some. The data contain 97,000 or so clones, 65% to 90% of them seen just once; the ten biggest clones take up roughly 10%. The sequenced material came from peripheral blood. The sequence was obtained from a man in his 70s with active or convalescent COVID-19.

CDR3 nucleotide sequence: TGCGCCAGCAGCCAAGGGAGTAATGAAAAACTGTTTTTT. It yields the protein CASSQGSNEKLFF. The V call is TRBV4-1, the J call TRBJ1-4, with D hard to call. Germline CDR1 and CDR2: MGHRA and YSYEKL. Trimming removed 1 base from V and 4 bases from J, with 4 bases in between. The CDR3 runs 13 residues.